This TCR beta chain came from a study of OX40 agonist ivuxolimab in advanced cancers. Turning to the study itself: Prior therapy, whether anti-PD-1, anti-PD-L1 or anti-CTLA-4, was allowed, and under 50% had some. Broader study findings: Among T cells, CD8+ cells averaged more expanded clones than CD4+ cells.

Blood samples were obtained at baseline, cycle 4 day 1, and cycle 7 day 1. As to this clone: What it binds is not known.

Libraries were prepared by immunoSEQ multiplex PCR; TCRdb keeps only in-frame clonotypes and omits some of them. The sample holds around 50,000 clones, about 85% seen once. This receptor was identified in an adult with an advanced solid tumor such as melanoma, head and neck, liver or kidney cancer. The material sequenced was CD4+ or CD8+ T cells sorted from blood, taken in a trial of the OX40 agonist ivuxolimab.

CDR3 nucleotide sequence: TGTGCCAGCAGCTTGTGGGACAGGAGACCTTACGAGCAGTACGTC. Translated: CASSLWDRRPYEQYV. The chain couples TRBV5-5 to TRBJ2-7, with 8 bases fitting TRBD1. The CDR3 extends over 15 amino acids. The V and J ends lost 1 base and 4 bases, in that order; junction bases with no gene match: 7. In germline, CDR1 is SGHKS, CDR2 YYEKEE (reference sequence).